A single sample gave rise to the 12 T cell receptor beta chains below, sequenced in a study of cytomegalovirus exposure and HLA in healthy donors. The study ran its PCR with 60 Vbeta and 13 Jbeta primers. The assay was immunoSEQ multiplex PCR, and TCRdb's table has in-frame clones only and misses some. The listing records some 200,000 clones. The sample comprised PBMCs. The receptors come from a boy aged 5 to 17 in good health and CMV-seronegative.

This chain connects TRBV30 to TRBJ1-5; possibly TRBD1 for D (6 bases). The V and J ends lost 2 bases and 5 bases respectively, with 10 bases between them. Germline V gene lookup returns CDR1 GTSNPN and CDR2 SVGIG (reference sequence). CDR3 length: 13 residues. The CDR3, as DNA: TGTGCCTGGAGTCTACAGGGCGATCAGCCCCAGCATTTT. It is translated as CAWSLQGDQPQHF.

This chain joins TRBV19 and TRBJ1-1; TRBD1 matches 9 bases. The CDR3 runs 14 residues. After removal of 6 bases from V and 2 bases from J, the junction contained 4 bases not matched to a gene. Germline CDR1 and CDR2: LNHDA and SQIVND (reference sequence). The DNA of the CDR3 is TGTGCCAGTAGGCGACAGGGGGACAACACTGAAGCTTTCTTT. Its protein product is CASRRQGDNTEAFF.

CDR3 sequence reads: CASSRQGGSGAFF. The CDR3 bases are TGTGCCAGCAGCCGCCAGGGGGGATCGGGAGCTTTCTTT. V gene TRBV6-5 combines with J gene TRBJ1-1; 7 bases align to TRBD1. After removal of 6 bases from V and 10 bases from J, the junction contained 11 bases not matched to a gene. The germline V gene encodes CDR1 MNHEY and CDR2 SVGAGI. CDR3 length equals 13 residues.

This chain joins TRBV19 and TRBJ2-7, with 12 bases matching TRBD2. Germline values: CDR1 LNHDA, CDR2 SQIVND (reference sequence). J gave up 6 bases and V 6 bases, and 9 bases lay outside the gene matches. CDR3 size: 15 residues. Here the CDR3 reads CASSPTSGGRLEQYF. CDR3 DNA sequence: TGTGCCAGTAGCCCTACTAGCGGGGGGCGTCTCGAGCAGTACTTC.

The rearrangement joins TRBV5-1 to TRBJ2-3; a weak D match, TRBD1 (6 bases). The CDR3 has 15 amino acids. Germline CDR1 is SGHRS and CDR2 is YFSETQ. V was shortened by 7 bases and J by 4 bases, with 19 bases between the two germline ends. The CDR3 DNA reads as TGCGCCAGCGGGGCCGACCCCAGGGGTTCAGATACGCAGTATTTT. It yields the protein CASGADPRGSDTQYF.

J is TRBJ1-1 and V is TRBV7-2, with TRBD1 as a possible D gene (5 bases). CDR3 length equals 14 residues. V lost 0 bases and J lost 1, with 6 bases in between. Germline loops: CDR1 SGHTA, CDR2 FQGNSA. The CDR3 DNA is TGTGCCAGCAGCTTAGCGCAGGGGAACACTGAAGCTTTCTTT. It translates to CASSLAQGNTEAFF.

The V call is TRBV23-1, the J call TRBJ1-4, with a possible D match to TRBD1 (5 bases). TRBV23-1 is given ORF status, its function remaining uncertain. The CDR3 has 18 residues. Trimming took 2 bases from V and 0 from J, leaving 16 bases between them. CDR3 loop: CASSQGQGHITTNEKLFF. CDR3 coding DNA: TGCGCCAGCAGTCAAGGTCAGGGCCATATCACAACTAATGAAAAACTGTTTTTT.

The gene calls are TRBV15 and TRBJ2-7; weak D call: TRBD1 (8 bases). CDR1 is LNHNV, CDR2 YYDKDF, per germline (reference sequence). Trimming cost V 3 bases and J 7 bases, with 19 bases left between them. This CDR3 contains 15 residues. In DNA form, the CDR3 reads TGTGCCACCAGCAGGTTAAAGACAGGGGAGGGTGAGCAGTACTTC. Its translation is CATSRLKTGEGEQYF.

The V gene is TRBV7-9, the J gene TRBJ1-5; 9 bases align to TRBD1. V shed 2 bases and J 1 base; nucleotides not matched to a gene: 6. Germline CDR1 reads SEHNR; CDR2 reads FQNEAQ (reference sequence). The CDR3 covers 17 residues. CDR3 residues: CASSLSGGTGSNQPQHF. In DNA, the CDR3 is TGTGCCAGCAGCTTAAGTGGGGGGACAGGGAGCAATCAGCCCCAGCATTTT.

This sequence joins TRBV7-2 and TRBJ2-7, with D hard to call. Germline V gene sequence: CDR1 SGHTA, CDR2 FQGNSA. V lost 1 base, J lost 6 bases, and 10 bases lay in between. The CDR3 has 13 amino acids. Here the CDR3 reads CASSLEATTEQYF. The DNA of the CDR3 is TGTGCCAGCAGCTTAGAGGCGACAACCGAGCAGTACTTC.

The CDR3 loop reads CASGLVNLTAVLVNQPQHF. In nucleotides, the CDR3 is TGTGCTAGTGGTTTGGTAAACTTGACAGCCGTTTTGGTCAATCAGCCCCAGCATTTT. The chain carries TRBV12-5 and TRBJ1-5; maybe TRBD1 (5 bases). Trimming took off 0 bases at V and 3 bases at J, with 21 bases between the two ends. The CDR3 consists of 19 residues. CDR1 is LGHNT and CDR2 is FRNRAP in the germline V gene.

The chain couples TRBV6-5 to TRBJ2-5; 10 nucleotides line up with TRBD2. Trimming at V came to 2 bases and at J to 9 bases, leaving 12 bases not matched to a gene. The CDR3 is made up of 16 amino acids. Germline CDR1 MNHEY, CDR2 SVGAGI. In nucleotides, the CDR3 is TGTGCCAGCAGTTACACACGACTAGCGGGTGAGGAGGCCCAGTACTTC. Protein product: CASSYTRLAGEEAQYF.